These 3 T cell receptor beta chains came from one sample sequenced in a study of T cells in Graves' hyperthyroidism and ophthalmopathy. RNA transcripts provided the source from which TCR beta CDR3 regions were amplified. The TCR CDR3 first-round RT-PCR relied on the HTBI primer set. MiXCR, applied by TCRdb to the multiplex PCR reads, yields one record per CDR3 protein. Among about 380,000 distinct CDR3 sequences listed, roughly 13% were seen once. The sequencing input was blood. Every receptor here comes from a woman aged 60-75 years with Graves' hyperthyroidism.

This clonotype was counted between two and nine times. The junction shows a germline mismatch at one end, possibly a read error. The chain joins TRBV10-3 to TRBJ1-4; D is ambiguous. The CDR3 runs to 12 residues. The V gene's germline CDR1 is ENHRY and CDR2 SYGVKD. In DNA form, the CDR3 reads TGTACCATCAGTGAATGGGGTGAAAAACTGTTTTTT. Its translation: CTISEWGEKLFF.

This clonotype was counted between two and nine times. The chain combines TRBV20-1 with TRBJ2-3, with D perhaps TRBD2 (6 bases). The CDR3 sequence is 15 residues long. From germline, CDR1 is DFQATT and CDR2 SNEGSKA (reference sequence). V was shortened by 3 bases and J by 1 base, with 14 bases between the two germline ends. The CDR3 spells CSASHLASGTDTQYF. The CDR3 coding sequence is TGCAGTGCTAGTCACCTAGCGTCCGGCACAGATACGCAGTATTTT.

This sequence joins TRBV13 and TRBJ2-7, with D unresolved. CDR3 length: 13 amino acids. The ends were cut back, 4 bases at V and 2 bases at J, with 9 bases in the middle. Germline assignment: CDR1 PRHDT and CDR2 FYEKMQ (reference sequence). The DNA for the CDR3 is TGTGCCAGCAGCTCCGTAAAGACCTACGAGCAGTACTTC. Its translation is CASSSVKTYEQYF.